This T cell receptor (beta chain) was sequenced in a study of shared clonotypes between healthy human individuals. Repertoires were generated with immunoSEQ multiplex PCR, while TCRdb's copy carries only in-frame clones and drops some. The table has around 500,000 clones, 75% to 85% seen once. Germline V gene data show CDR1 as MNHEY and CDR2 as SMNVEV (reference sequence). V trimming: 5 bases; J trimming: 7 bases; junction bases outside the gene matches: 8. The CDR3 length is 13 residues. V is TRBV27 and J is TRBJ2-7; 7 bases fit TRBD1. This sequence was found in a middle-aged woman in good health. Some clones in this sample may be carry-over from other donors' samples. Sequencing was carried out using PBMCs. CDR3 in DNA: TGTGCCAGCAGTCCTAACAGGGGAAGGGAGCAGTACTTC. Translation gives CASSPNRGREQYF.